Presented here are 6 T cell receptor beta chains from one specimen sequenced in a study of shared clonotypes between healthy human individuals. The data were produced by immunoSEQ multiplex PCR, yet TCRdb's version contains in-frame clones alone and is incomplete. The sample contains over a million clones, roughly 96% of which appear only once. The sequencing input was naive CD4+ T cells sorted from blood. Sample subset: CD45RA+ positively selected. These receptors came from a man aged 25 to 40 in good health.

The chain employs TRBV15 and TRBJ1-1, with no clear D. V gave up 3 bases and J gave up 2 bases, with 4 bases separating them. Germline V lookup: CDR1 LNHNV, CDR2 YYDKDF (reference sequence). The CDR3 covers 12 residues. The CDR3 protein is CATSRRNTEAFF. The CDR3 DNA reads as TGTGCCACCAGCAGGAGAAACACTGAAGCTTTCTTT.

CDR3 region: CASSFYLAYF. CDR3 in DNA: TGTGCCAGCAGCTTCTATTTGGCGTACTTC. The genes are TRBV11-3 and TRBJ2-7; D is ambiguous. The germline gives CDR1 SGHNT, CDR2 YENEEA. Trimming removed 3 bases at V and 12 bases at J, with 9 bases between. The CDR3 length is 10 residues.

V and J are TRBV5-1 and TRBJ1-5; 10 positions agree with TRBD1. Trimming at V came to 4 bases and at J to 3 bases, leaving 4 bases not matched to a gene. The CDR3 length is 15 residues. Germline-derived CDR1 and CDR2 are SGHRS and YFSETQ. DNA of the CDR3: TGCGCCAGCAGCGTGGGACAGGGGCCCAATCAGCCCCAGCATTTT. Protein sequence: CASSVGQGPNQPQHF. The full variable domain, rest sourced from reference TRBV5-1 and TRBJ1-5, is KAGVTQTPRYLIKTRGQQVTLSCSPISGHRSVSWYQQTPGQGLQFLFEYFSETQRNKGNFPGRFSGRQFSNSRSEMNVSTLELGDSALYLCASSVGQGPNQPQHFGDGTRLSIL.

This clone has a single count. The CDR3 loop reads CSVGGLAGGLSTDTQYF. The CDR3 bases are TGCAGCGTTGGGGGACTAGCGGGAGGTCTTAGCACAGATACGCAGTATTTT. V and J are TRBV29-1 and TRBJ2-3; TRBD2 aligns across 15 bases. In germline, CDR1 is SQVTM, CDR2 ANQGSEA. The CDR3 is made up of 17 amino acids. V was clipped by 4 bases and J by 0 bases; unmatched bases: 5.

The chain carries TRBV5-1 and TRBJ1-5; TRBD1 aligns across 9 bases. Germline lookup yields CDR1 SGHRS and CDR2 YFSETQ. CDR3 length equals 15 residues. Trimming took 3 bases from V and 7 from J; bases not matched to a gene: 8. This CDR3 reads CASSSTGTGNQPQHF. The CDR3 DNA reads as TGCGCCAGCAGCTCGACGGGGACAGGGAACCAGCCCCAGCATTTT.

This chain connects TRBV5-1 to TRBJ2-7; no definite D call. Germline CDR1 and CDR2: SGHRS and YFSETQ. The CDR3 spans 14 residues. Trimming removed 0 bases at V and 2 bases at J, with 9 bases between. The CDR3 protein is CASSLGLRAYEQYF. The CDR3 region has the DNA TGCGCCAGCAGCTTGGGACTGCGAGCCTACGAGCAGTACTTC. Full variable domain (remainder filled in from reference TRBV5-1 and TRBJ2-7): KAGVTQTPRYLIKTRGQQVTLSCSPISGHRSVSWYQQTPGQGLQFLFEYFSETQRNKGNFPGRFSGRQFSNSRSEMNVSTLELGDSALYLCASSLGLRAYEQYFGPGTRLTVT.